The next 29 T cell receptor beta chains were all read from a single sample in a study of shared clonotypes between healthy human individuals. The repertoire was sequenced with immunoSEQ multiplex PCR; TCRdb's copy has only in-frame clones and lacks some. The top ten hold approximately 0.4% of the sample, which has approximately 2,000,000 clones, 85% to 95% seen once. Sequenced: naive CD4+ T cells from PBMCs. Regarding subset: CD45RA+ positively selected. These TCRs come from a man between 18 and 35 years old in good health. Some clones in this sample may be carry-over from other donors' samples.

The rearrangement joins TRBV9 to TRBJ2-1; weak D call: TRBD2 (5 bases). The germline V gene has CDR1 SGDLS and CDR2 YYNGEE. The CDR3 covers 14 residues. Deletions cut 4 bases from V and 4 bases from J, with 12 bases between. The CDR3 bases are TGTGCCAGCAGCCGCGGGCCCGGGTACAATGAGCAGTTCTTC. Its protein is CASSRGPGYNEQFF.

The V gene is TRBV4-3, the J gene TRBJ2-2; 7 nucleotides agree with TRBD2. The CDR3 runs 16 residues. CDR1 and CDR2 (germline): LGHNA, YSLEER. J lost 6 bases, V lost 0 bases, and 7 bases had no gene match. This chain's CDR3 is CASSQESGRWSGELFF. The CDR3 coding sequence is TGCGCCAGCAGCCAAGAATCCGGGAGGTGGTCCGGGGAGCTGTTTTTT.

The chain joins TRBV9 to TRBJ2-1; 13 bases match TRBD2. J lost 8 bases, V lost 4 bases, and 12 bases had no gene match. The CDR3 contains 17 residues. In germline, CDR1 is SGDLS, CDR2 YYNGEE. The CDR3 coding sequence is TGTGCCAGCAGCCCTTGGACTAGCGGGAGTAGTGGTCATGAGCAGTTCTTC. Its translation is CASSPWTSGSSGHEQFF.

A note on this clone: Other nucleotide sequences in the sample specify the same CDR3. The chain has TRBV5-1 and TRBJ1-1; maybe TRBD1 (5 bases). V shed 0 bases and J shed 1 base, with 10 bases lying between them. CDR1 and CDR2 from the germline V gene are SGHRS and YFSETQ. This CDR3 has 15 amino acids. The CDR3 DNA reads TGCGCCAGCAGCTTGGTGGGGCGCGGGAACACTGAAGCTTTCTTT. Encoded protein: CASSLVGRGNTEAFF.

The V and J genes are TRBV4-3 and TRBJ2-7; unclear D gene. This CDR3 is built from 15 residues. The germline V gene has CDR1 LGHNA and CDR2 YSLEER. Trimming cost V 0 bases and J 3 bases, with 12 bases left between them. The CDR3 loop reads CASSQEARPDYEQYF. DNA for the CDR3: TGCGCCAGCAGCCAAGAAGCCCGACCAGACTACGAGCAGTACTTC.

This chain links TRBV15 with TRBJ2-3; the D is unclear. Germline CDR1 and CDR2: LNHNV and YYDKDF (reference sequence). The germline V and J ends were trimmed by 4 bases and 0 bases, with 8 bases remaining between them. The CDR3 runs 14 residues. The CDR3 region is CATSITPSTDTQYF. For the CDR3, the DNA is TGTGCCACCAGCATCACCCCCAGCACAGATACGCAGTATTTT.

This clone was observed a single time. The V and J genes are TRBV28 and TRBJ2-6; 14 bases match TRBD2. V lost 6 bases and J lost 3; bases outside the gene matches: 7. The CDR3 consists of 18 residues. CDR1 and CDR2 from the germline V gene are MDHEN and SYDVKM. The CDR3: CASSPGLAGGRGANVLTF. As DNA, the CDR3 is TGTGCCAGCAGCCCCGGACTAGCGGGAGGACGTGGGGCCAACGTCCTGACTTTC.

This chain connects TRBV7-8 to TRBJ1-2; D is possibly TRBD1 (5 bases). Trimming removed 1 base at V and 0 bases at J, with 9 bases between. Germline V gene sequence: CDR1 SGHVS, CDR2 FQNEAQ. CDR3 length equals 15 residues. For the CDR3, the DNA is TGTGCCAGCAGCTTAGATGGGGCAGCTAACTATGGCTACACCTTC. This gives the protein CASSLDGAANYGYTF.

This rearrangement joins TRBV5-1 to TRBJ2-7; weak D call: TRBD1 (5 bases). Trimming pared 3 bases from V and 2 bases from J, leaving 15 bases between. CDR1 is SGHRS and CDR2 is YFSETQ in the germline V gene. CDR3 length: 15 amino acids. CDR3: CASSSLGTGAYEQYF. The CDR3 nucleotides are TGCGCCAGCAGCTCTCTGGGCACAGGAGCCTACGAGCAGTACTTC.

The V and J genes are TRBV29-1 and TRBJ2-4; TRBD1 matches at 9 bases. This CDR3 is 13 amino acids long. Unmatched junction bases numbered 5, after V lost 5 bases and J lost 6 bases. Germline V gene sequence: CDR1 SQVTM, CDR2 ANQGSEA. The CDR3, as DNA: TGCAGCGTTAAACAGGGGGCGCGAAACATTCAGTACTTC. Protein: CSVKQGARNIQYF.

The V gene is TRBV7-9, the J gene TRBJ2-7; D uncertain. CDR3 size: 16 residues. In germline, CDR1 is SEHNR, CDR2 FQNEAQ (reference sequence). Trimming took off 5 bases at V and 5 bases at J, with 22 bases between the two ends. The CDR3 bases are TGTGCCAGCAGCCCTACTCGACGGAACGCCGAGGACGAGCAGTACTTC. Translation gives CASSPTRRNAEDEQYF.

The V and J genes are TRBV28 and TRBJ2-6, with D possibly being TRBD1 (5 bases). Trimming pared 1 base from V and 12 bases from J, leaving 13 bases between. CDR1 and CDR2 from the germline V gene are MDHEN and SYDVKM. The CDR3 covers 14 residues. CDR3 sequence (DNA): TGTGCCAGCAGTTTATCTCCAGGGCATCTCGTCCTGACTTTC. Amino acid sequence: CASSLSPGHLVLTF.

The chain recombines TRBV10-3 with TRBJ1-2, with 8 bases matching TRBD1. Looked up from germline, CDR1 is ENHRY and CDR2 is SYGVKD. The CDR3 loop spans 12 amino acids. V was clipped by 8 bases and J by 5 bases; unmatched bases: 4. CDR3 region: CAIGQGGYGYTF. CDR3 DNA sequence: TGTGCCATCGGACAGGGAGGGTATGGCTACACCTTC.

A remark on this clone: The same CDR3 arises from other DNA sequences in this sample as well. The chain is built from TRBV29-1 and TRBJ2-7; D is uncertain. Germline V lookup: CDR1 SQVTM, CDR2 ANQGSEA. Between the trimmed V and J ends, which lost 4 bases and 5 bases, there was a span of 9 bases. The CDR3 consists of 11 residues. CDR3 coding DNA: TGCAGCGTTGGGACCCTCGACGAGCAGTACTTC. Amino acid sequence: CSVGTLDEQYF.

The CDR3: CASTRLAGGPVGELFF. CDR3 coding DNA: TGTGCCAGCACCCGACTAGCGGGAGGGCCCGTGGGGGAGCTGTTTTTT. This rearrangement joins TRBV27 to TRBJ2-2; 14 positions agree with TRBD2. The junction had 9 bases not matched to a gene; V was cut back by 7 bases and J by 8 bases. CDR3 length equals 16 residues. The germline V gene encodes CDR1 MNHEY and CDR2 SMNVEV (reference sequence).

The chain couples TRBV28 to TRBJ1-5, with 7 bases fitting TRBD1. V trimming: 7 bases; J trimming: 7 bases; junction bases outside the gene matches: 7. The CDR3 runs to 13 residues. Germline CDR1 and CDR2: MDHEN and SYDVKM. The chain's CDR3 is CASITGVEQPQHF. The CDR3 region has the DNA TGTGCCAGCATCACAGGGGTGGAACAGCCCCAGCATTTT. The variable domain in full, completed from reference TRBV28 and TRBJ1-5, reads DVKVTQSSRYLVKRTGEKVFLECVQDMDHENMFWYRQDPGLGLRLIYFSYDVKMKEKGDIPEGYSVSREKKERFSLILESASTNQTSMYLCASITGVEQPQHFGDGTRLSIL.

The gene calls are TRBV6-5 and TRBJ2-7, with 7 bases lining up with TRBD1. Germline loops: CDR1 MNHEY, CDR2 SVGAGI. Losses at the gene ends were 2 bases for V and 6 bases for J; bases not matched to a gene: 7. CDR3 length equals 14 residues. The CDR3 coding sequence is TGTGCCAGCAGTTACAGAGGGGGCTCGGGCGAGCAGTACTTC. Its protein product is CASSYRGGSGEQYF.

The gene calls are TRBV9 and TRBJ2-2; D remains ambiguous. Per germline, CDR1 SGDLS and CDR2 YYNGEE. The CDR3 is made up of 13 amino acids. Trimming removed 3 bases at V and 7 bases at J, with 10 bases between. The CDR3 DNA is TGTGCCAGCAGCGACCCGCGCCTCGGGGAGCTGTTTTTT. Translated: CASSDPRLGELFF.

The rearrangement uses TRBV5-1 and TRBJ1-1; D is unresolved. Germline CDR1 and CDR2: SGHRS and YFSETQ. Trimming removed 1 base from V and 5 bases from J, with 12 bases in between. The CDR3 runs 14 residues. The CDR3 DNA reads as TGCGCCAGCAGCTTGCGGCAGGTGGGAACTGAAGCTTTCTTT. Translating gives CASSLRQVGTEAFF.

The CDR3 is CASSLKTGGRYTGELFF. CDR3 nucleotide sequence: TGTGCCAGCAGCCTAAAAACAGGGGGGAGATACACCGGGGAGCTGTTTTTT. The chain uses TRBV9 and TRBJ2-2; 8 nucleotides align to TRBD1. V was pared by 4 bases and J by 3 bases, with 11 bases of the junction left unmatched. In germline, CDR1 is SGDLS, CDR2 YYNGEE. The CDR3 has 17 residues. Using reference TRBV9 and TRBJ2-2 for the parts outside the CDR3, the full variable domain is DSGVTQTPKHLITATGQRVTLRCSPRSGDLSVYWYQQSLDQGLQFLIQYYNGEERAKGNILERFSAQQFPDLHSELNLSSLELGDSALYFCASSLKTGGRYTGELFFGEGSRLTVL.

The chain combines TRBV28 with TRBJ2-5; TRBD1 aligns across 9 bases. J was trimmed by 5 bases and V by 7 bases; bases with no gene match: 11. This CDR3 has 15 amino acids. Germline loops: CDR1 MDHEN, CDR2 SYDVKM. The chain's CDR3 is CASTPGGQGDETQYF. The CDR3 nucleotides are TGTGCCAGCACCCCCGGGGGACAGGGTGACGAGACCCAGTACTTC.

V and J are TRBV7-2 and TRBJ1-2; D may be TRBD1 (6 bases). Trimming took 4 bases from V and 3 from J, leaving 12 bases between them. Germline CDR1 is SGHTA and CDR2 is FQGNSA. The CDR3 is 14 residues long. Here the CDR3 DNA reads TGTGCCAGCAGCTCGTTACAGGGAGACTATGGCTACACCTTC. Translation gives CASSSLQGDYGYTF.

The chain carries TRBV7-6 and TRBJ1-3; no definite D call. V was clipped by 11 bases and J by 0 bases, with 20 bases between them. Germline loops: CDR1 SGHVS, CDR2 FNYEAQ. The CDR3 has 16 residues. The DNA of the CDR3 is TGTGCCCGCCCCATCGGCCTCAACCGCTCTGGAAACACCATATATTTT. Its translation is CARPIGLNRSGNTIYF.

The rearrangement joins TRBV18 to TRBJ1-4; D is perhaps TRBD1 (6 bases). The V and J ends lost 4 bases and 4 bases respectively, with 7 bases between them. The CDR3 has 13 amino acids. Per germline, CDR1 KGHSH and CDR2 LQKENI. The CDR3 DNA follows: TGTGCCAGCTCACAGGGGGTTAATGAAAAACTGTTTTTT. Translated, it gives CASSQGVNEKLFF.

As for this clone: This sample also contains other DNA sequences that code for the same CDR3. V and J are TRBV29-1 and TRBJ1-2, with unresolved D. Germline assignment: CDR1 SQVTM and CDR2 ANQGSEA. V was trimmed by 1 base and J by 0 bases, leaving 3 bases between them. This CDR3 has 12 amino acids. CDR3 bases: TGCAGCGTTGAAGGAACTAACTATGGCTACACCTTC. It is translated as CSVEGTNYGYTF.

The chain links TRBV6-5 to TRBJ1-1; D not resolved. This CDR3 spans 13 amino acids. Trimming removed 6 bases from V and 4 bases from J, with 12 bases in between. Germline V gene data show CDR1 as MNHEY and CDR2 as SVGAGI. The CDR3 sequence: CASRVGRFTEAFF. Written as DNA, the CDR3 is TGTGCCAGCAGGGTTGGACGGTTCACTGAAGCTTTCTTT.

About this clone itself: The identical CDR3 is also encoded by other nucleotide sequences in the sample. This rearrangement joins TRBV5-1 to TRBJ2-3; a possible D gene is TRBD1 (6 bases). Trimming took 0 bases from V and 4 from J, leaving 6 bases between them. CDR1 is SGHRS, CDR2 YFSETQ, per germline. The CDR3 is 13 residues long. The CDR3 protein is CASSLDRADTQYF. CDR3 DNA sequence: TGCGCCAGCAGCTTGGACAGGGCAGATACGCAGTATTTT.

The V call is TRBV11-1, the J call TRBJ2-7; D is ambiguous. This CDR3 comprises 11 residues. Trimming pared 6 bases from V and 5 bases from J, leaving 8 bases between. Germline loops: CDR1 SGHAT, CDR2 FQDESV (reference sequence). The CDR3 nucleotides are TGTGCCAGCAGTATGAGGAACGAGCAGTACTTC. This translates into CASSMRNEQYF.

This clone is a singleton in its sample. The chain's CDR3 is CASSPRGSRVYNEQFF. As DNA, the CDR3 is TGTGCCAGCAGTCCCCGGGGCTCGCGGGTATACAATGAGCAGTTCTTC. The chain uses TRBV25-1 and TRBJ2-1, with D perhaps matching TRBD1 or TRBD2 (5 bases each). Germline CDR1 and CDR2: MGHDK and SYGVNS. Trimming pared 5 bases from V and 4 bases from J, leaving 18 bases between. This CDR3 has 16 residues.